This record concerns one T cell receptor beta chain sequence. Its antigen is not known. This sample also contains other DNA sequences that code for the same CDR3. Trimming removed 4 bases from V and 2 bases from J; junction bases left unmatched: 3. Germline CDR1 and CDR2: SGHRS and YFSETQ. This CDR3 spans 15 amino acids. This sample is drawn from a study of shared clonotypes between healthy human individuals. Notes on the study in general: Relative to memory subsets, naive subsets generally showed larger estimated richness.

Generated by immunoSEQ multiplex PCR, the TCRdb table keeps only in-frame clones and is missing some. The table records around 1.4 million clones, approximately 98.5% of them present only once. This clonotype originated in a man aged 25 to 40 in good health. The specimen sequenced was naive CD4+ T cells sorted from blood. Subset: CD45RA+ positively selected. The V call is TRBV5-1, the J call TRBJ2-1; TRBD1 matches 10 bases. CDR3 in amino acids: CASSPDRGPYNEQFF. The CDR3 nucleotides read TGCGCCAGCAGCCCCGACAGGGGGCCCTACAATGAGCAGTTCTTC.